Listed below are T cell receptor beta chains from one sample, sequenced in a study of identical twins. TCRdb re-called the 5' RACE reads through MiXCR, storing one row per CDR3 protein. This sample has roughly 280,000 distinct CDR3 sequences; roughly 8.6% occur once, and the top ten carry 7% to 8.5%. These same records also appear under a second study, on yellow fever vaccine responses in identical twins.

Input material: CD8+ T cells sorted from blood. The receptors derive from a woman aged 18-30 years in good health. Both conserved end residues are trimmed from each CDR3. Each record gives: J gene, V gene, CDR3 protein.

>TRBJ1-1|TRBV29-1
SVKDTGKAF
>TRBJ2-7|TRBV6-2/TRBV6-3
ASRTRRGEWEQY
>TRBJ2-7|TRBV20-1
SARPTVSYEQY
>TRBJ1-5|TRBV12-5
ASGLVSGMQPQH
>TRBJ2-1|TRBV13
ASAQRLAGNNEQF
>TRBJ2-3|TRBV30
AWSALDYTDTQY
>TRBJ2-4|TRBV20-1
SARTSGVQNIQY
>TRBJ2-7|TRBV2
ASSETDRGRVEQY
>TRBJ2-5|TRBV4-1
ASSQERTAGGPFQTQY
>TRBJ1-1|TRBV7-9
ASSPVGTGANTEAF
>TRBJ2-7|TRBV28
ASSFRDYGEQY
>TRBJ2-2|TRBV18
ASSPFGTGPQTGELF
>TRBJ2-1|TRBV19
ASSIDGLLSYNEQF
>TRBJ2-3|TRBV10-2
ASSGLGHRLTDTQY
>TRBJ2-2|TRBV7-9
ASSQGRTNTGELF
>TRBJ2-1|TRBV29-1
GCSRGPTHNEQF
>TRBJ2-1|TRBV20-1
SARALAGVDNEQF
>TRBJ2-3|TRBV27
ASSFDGSTDTQY
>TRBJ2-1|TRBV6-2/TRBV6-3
ASSYAVEGWMVEQF
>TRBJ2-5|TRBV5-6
ASSLIMETQY
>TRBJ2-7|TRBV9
ASSVGGRVGEQY
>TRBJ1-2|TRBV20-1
SARDGRAGDHYGYT
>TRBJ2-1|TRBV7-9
ASSPKGGTGSYNEQF
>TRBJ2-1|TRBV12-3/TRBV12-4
ASSLEAVAGGSYNEQF
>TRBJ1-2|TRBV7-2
ASSLFGDYT
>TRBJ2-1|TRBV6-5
ASSYLAGGDYNEQF
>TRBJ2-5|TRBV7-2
ASSLVTAGGIETQY
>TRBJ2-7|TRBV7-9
ASSIMEAGTYEQY
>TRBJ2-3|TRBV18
ASSPRPGQGTDTQY
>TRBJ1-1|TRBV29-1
SVEALNTEAF
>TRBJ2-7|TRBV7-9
ASMGTALPYEQY
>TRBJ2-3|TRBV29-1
SVDGGQLGTDTQY
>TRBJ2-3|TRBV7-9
ASPSLQGVTDTQY
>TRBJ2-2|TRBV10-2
ASSDYRGSITGELF
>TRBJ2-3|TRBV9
ASSESGGWADTQY
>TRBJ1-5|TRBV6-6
ASSFFLSEPQH
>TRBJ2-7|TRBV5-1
ASSLDKGFEQY
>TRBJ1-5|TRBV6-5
ASSSGQGVSFPQH
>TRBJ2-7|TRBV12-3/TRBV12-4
VSSFTGYYEQY
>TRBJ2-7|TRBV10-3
AISESTVYEQY
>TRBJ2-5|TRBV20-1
SARDREEYQETQY
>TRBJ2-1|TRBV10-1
ASSSGLAGENEQF
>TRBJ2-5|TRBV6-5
ASSYSGQGIQETQY
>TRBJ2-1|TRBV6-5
ASSWADSNEQF
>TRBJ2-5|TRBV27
ASKRELYQETQY
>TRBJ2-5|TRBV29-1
SVDGRFQETQY
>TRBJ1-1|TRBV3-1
ASSPRQGVTEAF
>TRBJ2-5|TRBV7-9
ASSFHQETQY
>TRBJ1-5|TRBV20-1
SARDWGQDSNQPQH
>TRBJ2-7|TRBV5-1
ASMDSSSYEQY
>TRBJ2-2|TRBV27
ASSYGPDTGELF
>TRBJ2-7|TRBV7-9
ASSSPGGSYEQY
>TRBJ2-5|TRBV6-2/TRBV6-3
ASSPGTASMWTQY
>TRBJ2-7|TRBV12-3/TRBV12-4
ASSLASGRGEQY
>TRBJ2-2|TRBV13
ASSTRDPNTGELF
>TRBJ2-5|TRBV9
ASSVDGQPQETQY
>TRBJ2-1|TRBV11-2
ASSSSARNEQF
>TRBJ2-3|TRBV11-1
ASTSSPERGTSSTDTQY